This TCR beta chain emerged from a study of T cells in Graves' hyperthyroidism and ophthalmopathy. Study-wide results and limits: Among thyroid clonotypes expanded above 0.001, most also appeared in blood.

Recently diagnosed hyperthyroidism of less than 2 months' duration affected patients aged 18 to 65. Uncontrolled infection, other autoimmune disease, pregnancy or lactation disqualified patients from enrolment. In regard to this clonotype: What it binds is not known.

Researchers took RNA transcripts and amplified the TCR beta CDR3 regions from them. HTBI primers drove first-round RT-PCR of the TCR CDR3. Using its own MiXCR run on the multiplex PCR reads, TCRdb lists one record per CDR3 protein. The table has approximately 400,000 distinct CDR3 sequences, 15% to 19% seen once. The CDR3 is 15 amino acids. The ends lost 6 bases at V and 0 bases at J; junction bases unmatched: 7. The V gene's germline CDR1 is DFQATT and CDR2 SNEGSKA (reference sequence). The sample taken for sequencing was blood. This rearrangement joins TRBV20-1 to TRBJ2-1; 8 bases fit TRBD2. The TCR originated in a woman between 18 and 29 years old with Graves' hyperthyroidism that later progressed to Graves' ophthalmopathy. CDR3 in amino acids: CSALAGIRSYNEQFF. DNA of the CDR3: TGCAGTGCCTTAGCGGGGATACGCTCCTACAATGAGCAGTTCTTC.